This is a list of T cell receptor beta chains from one sample in a study of prognosis after radiotherapy for stage I lung cancer. Each CDR3 protein is one row after TCRdb ran MiXCR on the multiplex PCR reads. The sample contains tens of thousands of distinct CDR3 sequences, 26% of which appear only once. Specimen: PBMCs, collected before or after stereotactic body radiation therapy (not recorded which). These receptors were obtained from a donor aged 50 or older with non-small cell lung cancer. The CDR3 runs from the conserved cysteine through the conserved F or W. The order of the fields is clone size, J gene, D gene, V gene, CDR3 DNA, CDR3 protein. The D gene is left open where the match is weak. Clone size is given for some rows only: seen once, a few or many times, or a class if the clone is expanded.

many | TRBJ1-3 | . | TRBV6-1 | TGTGCCAGCCCGAGAAACTCCTCTGGAAACACCATATATTTT | CASPRNSSGNTIYF
many | TRBJ2-1 | . | TRBV2 | TGTGCCAGCAGTGAGTCGGGGGGCGCCTACTCCTACAATGAGCAGTTCTTC | CASSESGGAYSYNEQFF
many | TRBJ2-2 | . | TRBV3-1 | TGTGCCAGCAGCCAACCCAGATACAGCACCGGGGAGCTGTTTTTT | CASSQPRYSTGELFF
many | TRBJ2-3 | . | TRBV9 | TGTGCCAGCAGCGTAGAAGGATTGGGACGATCCTTGGATACGCAGTATTTT | CASSVEGLGRSLDTQYF
many | TRBJ2-7 | . | TRBV5-5 | TGTGCCAGCAGTCGTGTGGCGGGTAGCGGAGATTACGAGCAGTACTTC | CASSRVAGSGDYEQYF
many | TRBJ2-7 | . | TRBV6-1 | TGTGCCAGCAGCTTGCAGGGGGCGGGGGCCTACGAGCAGTACTTC | CASSLQGAGAYEQYF
many | TRBJ2-7 | TRBD1 | TRBV6-9 | TGTGCCAGCAGTTTCCCGACAGGGAAGTACGAGCAGTACTTC | CASSFPTGKYEQYF
. | TRBJ2-1 | . | TRBV6-2/TRBV6-3 | TGTGCCACCCGATCCGTGACTAACAACAATGAGCAGTTCTTC | CATRSVTNNNEQFF
many | TRBJ1-2 | . | TRBV5-5 | TGTGCCAGCAGCTTTACGCCGGGGCCTCGGGACTATGGCTACACCTTC | CASSFTPGPRDYGYTF
many | TRBJ1-1 | . | TRBV20-1 | TGCAGTGCTAGAGGCGGCGGAAACACTGAAGCTTTCTTT | CSARGGGNTEAFF
. | TRBJ2-7 | . | TRBV28 | TGTGCCAGCACCGCCGCTAGCGGCGGACAGGGTATCTCCTACGAGCAGTACTTC | CASTAASGGQGISYEQYF
many | TRBJ1-5 | . | TRBV20-1 | TGCAGTGCTAGAGTAGGGGTCGTAAGTCAGCCCCAGCATTTT | CSARVGVVSQPQHF
once | TRBJ1-2 | . | TRBV6-2/TRBV6-3 | TGTGTCAGCAGACTCAGGCCCCAATACGACAATGGCTACACCTTC | CVSRLRPQYDNGYTF
many | TRBJ1-4 | . | TRBV20-1 | TGCAGTGCCCGACAGGAGAAAAATGAAAAACTGTTTTTT | CSARQEKNEKLFF
. | TRBJ1-5 | TRBD1 | TRBV28 | TGTGCCATTTTGGAGGGGACAGTTGGTCAGCCCCAGCATTTT | CAILEGTVGQPQHF
. | TRBJ2-3 | . | TRBV5-1 | TGCGCCAACAGCCCCAGCCTTGGGTGGGGGGGCACAGATACGCAGTATTTT | CANSPSLGWGGTDTQYF
many | TRBJ2-2 | . | TRBV20-1 | TGCAGTGCTATGGTGACCGGGGAGCTGTTTTTT | CSAMVTGELFF
many | TRBJ1-4 | TRBD1 | TRBV6-1 | TGTGCCAGCAGCACCGGGACAGGGGATGAAAAACTGTTTTTT | CASSTGTGDEKLFF
many | TRBJ2-7 | TRBD2 | TRBV9 | TGTGCCAGCAACCGGGAGGGAAGCGGCGAGCAGTACTTC | CASNREGSGEQYF
many | TRBJ2-5 | TRBD1 | TRBV7-7 | TGTGCTAGCAGCTTAGGAACAGGGGTGGAGACCCAGTACTTC | CASSLGTGVETQYF
many | TRBJ1-6 | TRBD1 | TRBV12-3/TRBV12-4 | TGTGCCAGCAGTTCTCAGGGGGCCAATTCACCCCTCCACTTT | CASSSQGANSPLHF
. | TRBJ2-3 | . | TRBV28 | TGTGCCGGTCAAAGGGGAAACACAGATACGCTGTATTTT | CAGQRGNTDTLYF
many | TRBJ1-1 | . | TRBV2 | TGTGCCAGCAGTGAAGCGGCAGGCGGAGGGGAAGCTTTCTTT | CASSEAAGGGEAFF
many | TRBJ1-2 | TRBD1 | TRBV5-4 | TGTGCCAGCAGCACGGCGATGACAGGGGCCGCCTATGGCTACACCTTC | CASSTAMTGAAYGYTF
many | TRBJ2-1 | . | TRBV6-2/TRBV6-3 | TGTGCCAGCAGTTACAATTCCTACAATGAGCAGTTCTTC | CASSYNSYNEQFF
many | TRBJ2-2 | . | TRBV11-2 | TGTGCCAGCAGCTATACCGGGGAGCTGTTTTTT | CASSYTGELFF
. | TRBJ1-2 | . | TRBV3-1 | TGTGCCAGCAGCCAAGTTGTGACAGTGTCCTATGGCTACACCTTC | CASSQVVTVSYGYTF
. | TRBJ2-7 | TRBD1 | TRBV6-2/TRBV6-3 | TGTGCCAGCAGGGGGACAGGGTGGGGGGGCTGGTCCTACGAGCAGTACTTC | CASRGTGWGGWSYEQYF
. | TRBJ2-7 | . | TRBV5-4 | TGTGCCAGCAGCTTCCAGGGGCAAAACCCCTACGAGCAGTACTTC | CASSFQGQNPYEQYF